Sequencing of this TCR beta chain was carried out in a study of PD-1 blockade in classical Hodgkin lymphoma. Across the study: Patients were administered nivolumab (3 mg/kg intravenously) every 2 weeks.

As for this clone: Its antigen is unknown.

V lost 2 bases to trimming and J lost 0 bases, with 14 bases between them. The CDR3 extends over 16 amino acids. CDR1 is LGHNA, CDR2 YNFKEQ, per germline. Profiling relied on immunoSEQ multiplex PCR, and the TCRdb table lists in-frame clones only, not all of them. Of tens of thousands of clones listed, roughly 80% are singletons. Findings and caveats of the study: For complete responders, baseline diversity was comparable to that of newly diagnosed patients. At baseline, newly diagnosed patients reportedly showed less TCR diversity than healthy donors. A significant rise in TCR diversity by C4D1 was seen for CD4+ but not CD8+ cells.

Time point here: cycle 4 day 1 (C4D1), after more than 5 weeks of nivolumab. There was relapse after autologous stem cell transplantation in every patient, and there was variation in brentuximab vedotin exposure. V and J are TRBV4-2 and TRBJ2-7; D is unresolved. The source is a human donor with classical Hodgkin lymphoma. Sequenced material: peripheral blood mononuclear cells (PBMCs), taken before the fourth cycle of nivolumab. The CDR3 protein is CASSQKPYGPSYEQYF. The CDR3 DNA is TGTGCCAGCAGCCAAAAGCCTTACGGTCCCTCCTACGAGCAGTACTTC.